This T cell receptor (beta chain) was recovered during a study of blood T cell repertoires in COVID-19. The V gene's germline CDR1 is SGDLS and CDR2 YYNGEE. Trimming shortened V by 0 bases and J by 7 bases, and 14 bases separated the two germline ends. CDR3 size: 14 residues. Measured with immunoSEQ multiplex PCR; TCRdb has only the in-frame clones, and not every one. The sample carries about 200,000 clones, roughly 80% recorded once. The sample comprised peripheral blood. The sequence was obtained from a man between 45 and 60 years old who had recovered from COVID-19. The chain couples TRBV9 to TRBJ2-7, with D perhaps TRBD1 (5 bases). The CDR3 region has the DNA TGTGCCAGCAGCGTAGGGGGCTTCCCAAGAGAGCAGTACTTC. It is translated as CASSVGGFPREQYF. Drawing the rest from reference TRBV9 and TRBJ2-7, the complete variable domain is DSGVTQTPKHLITATGQRVTLRCSPRSGDLSVYWYQQSLDQGLQFLIQYYNGEERAKGNILERFSAQQFPDLHSELNLSSLELGDSALYFCASSVGGFPREQYFGPGTRLTVT.